This T cell receptor beta chain originates from a study of T cells expressing NK-cell markers. Study-level information: The eight sequenced donors comprised seven who were HCMV-seropositive and one who was seronegative.

General study points: Topping the CD3+CD56-NKG2C+ fraction as well were these clonotypes, in a handful of donors.

TCR beta libraries carry UMIs added by 5'RACE template switching. TCRdb reprocessed the 5' RACE reads and reports one entry per CDR3 protein, with no DNA. The data show around 550,000 distinct CDR3 sequences, and the top ten clones hold approximately 3.5%. For this clonotype: Its antigen is still unknown.

Sequencing input: blood T cells: a sorted CD56 or NKG2C T cell subset, CD4+ or CD8+ T cells, or bulk PBMC T cells (not recorded which). The origin of this receptor is a man younger than 35 in good health.

The CDR3 spells CSASRGGRIGEQFF. The rearrangement links TRBV20-1 to TRBJ2-1; TCRdb gives TRBD2 as the D gene, but with no DNA this cannot be confirmed. The CDR3 has 14 residues. Germline CDR1 and CDR2: DFQATT and SNEGSKA (reference sequence).